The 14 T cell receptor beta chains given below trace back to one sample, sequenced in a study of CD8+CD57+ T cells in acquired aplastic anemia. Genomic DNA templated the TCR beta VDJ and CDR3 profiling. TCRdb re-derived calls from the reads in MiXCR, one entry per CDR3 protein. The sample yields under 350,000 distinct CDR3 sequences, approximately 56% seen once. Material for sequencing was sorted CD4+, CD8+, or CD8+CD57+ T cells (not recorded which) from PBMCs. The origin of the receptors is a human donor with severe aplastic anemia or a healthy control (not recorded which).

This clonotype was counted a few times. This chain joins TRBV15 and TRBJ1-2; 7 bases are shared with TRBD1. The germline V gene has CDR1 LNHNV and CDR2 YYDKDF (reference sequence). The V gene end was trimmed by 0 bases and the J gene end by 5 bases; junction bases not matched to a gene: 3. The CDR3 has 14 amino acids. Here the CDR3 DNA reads TGTGCCACCAGCAGAGACAGGGGGAGATATGGCTACACCTTC. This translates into CATSRDRGRYGYTF.

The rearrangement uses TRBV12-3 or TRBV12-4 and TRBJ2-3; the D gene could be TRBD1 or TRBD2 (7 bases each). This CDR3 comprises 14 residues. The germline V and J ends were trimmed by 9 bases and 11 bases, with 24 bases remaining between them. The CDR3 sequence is CASQKAGGDRKQYF. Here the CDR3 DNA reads TGTGCCAGTCAGAAGGCAGGGGGGGATAGGAAGCAGTATTTT.

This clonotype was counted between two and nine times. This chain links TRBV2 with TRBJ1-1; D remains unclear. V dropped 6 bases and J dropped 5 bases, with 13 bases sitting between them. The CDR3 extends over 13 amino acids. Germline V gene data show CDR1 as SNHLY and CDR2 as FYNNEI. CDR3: CASRRRGGTEAFF. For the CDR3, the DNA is TGTGCCAGCAGGCGCCGGGGTGGGACTGAAGCTTTCTTT. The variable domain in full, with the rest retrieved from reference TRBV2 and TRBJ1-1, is EPEVTQTPSHQVTQMGQEVILRCVPISNHLYFYWYRQILGQKVEFLVSFYNNEISEKSEIFDDQFSVERPDGSNFTLKIRSTKLEDSAMYFCASRRRGGTEAFFGQGTRLTVV.

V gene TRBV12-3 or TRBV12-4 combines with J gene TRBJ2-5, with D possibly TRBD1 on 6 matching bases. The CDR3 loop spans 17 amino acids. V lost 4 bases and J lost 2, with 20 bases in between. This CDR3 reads CASSSPPGSDRQETQYF. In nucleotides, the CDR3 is TGTGCCAGCAGTTCCCCGCCCGGATCGGACAGACAAGAGACCCAGTACTTC.

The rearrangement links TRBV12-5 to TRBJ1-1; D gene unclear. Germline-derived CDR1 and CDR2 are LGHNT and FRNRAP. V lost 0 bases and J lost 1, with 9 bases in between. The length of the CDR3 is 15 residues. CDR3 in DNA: TGTGCTAGTGGTTTGGTACTGGGGAGGAACACTGAAGCTTTCTTT. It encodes CASGLVLGRNTEAFF.

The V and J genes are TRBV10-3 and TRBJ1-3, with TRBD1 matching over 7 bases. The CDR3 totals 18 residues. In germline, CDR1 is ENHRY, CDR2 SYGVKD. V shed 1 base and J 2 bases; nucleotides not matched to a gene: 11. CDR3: CAISEYRSGQEAGNTIYF. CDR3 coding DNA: TGTGCCATCAGTGAGTACCGTTCAGGACAGGAGGCTGGAAACACCATATATTTT.

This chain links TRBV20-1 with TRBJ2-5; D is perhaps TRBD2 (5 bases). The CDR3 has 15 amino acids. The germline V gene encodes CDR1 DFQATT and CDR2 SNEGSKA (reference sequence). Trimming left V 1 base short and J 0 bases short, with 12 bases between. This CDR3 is CSARGPFSDQETQYF. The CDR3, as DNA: TGCAGTGCTAGAGGGCCTTTTAGCGACCAAGAGACCCAGTACTTC.

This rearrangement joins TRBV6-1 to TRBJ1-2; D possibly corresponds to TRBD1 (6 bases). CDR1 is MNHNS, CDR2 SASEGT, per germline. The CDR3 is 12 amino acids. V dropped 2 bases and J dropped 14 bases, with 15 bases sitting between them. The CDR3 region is CASSEWAGDKTF. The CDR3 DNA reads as TGTGCCAGCAGTGAATGGGCAGGGGATAAGACCTTC.

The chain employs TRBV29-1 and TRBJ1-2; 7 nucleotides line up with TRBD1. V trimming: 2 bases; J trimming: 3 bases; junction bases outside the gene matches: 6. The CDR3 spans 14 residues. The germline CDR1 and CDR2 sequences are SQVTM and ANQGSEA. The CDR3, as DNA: TGCAGCGTTGAAACCGCAGGGGGAGACTATGGCTACACCTTC. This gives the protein CSVETAGGDYGYTF.

The CDR3 reads CATSDPSEGYNEQFF. The DNA of the CDR3 is TGTGCCACCAGTGATCCTAGCGAGGGGTACAATGAGCAGTTCTTC. The chain couples TRBV24-1 to TRBJ2-1, with TRBD2 as a possible D gene (6 bases). Germline V gene data show CDR1 as KGHDR and CDR2 as SFDVKD. Trimming removed 3 bases from V and 4 bases from J, with 12 bases in between. CDR3 length: 15 residues.

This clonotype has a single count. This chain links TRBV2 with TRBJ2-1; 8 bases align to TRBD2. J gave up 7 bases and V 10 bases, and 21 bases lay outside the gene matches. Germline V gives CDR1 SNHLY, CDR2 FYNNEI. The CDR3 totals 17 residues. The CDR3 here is CATTRSHIAGMMNEQFF. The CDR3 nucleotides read TGTGCCACTACTCGCTCGCATATAGCGGGAATGATGAATGAGCAGTTCTTC.

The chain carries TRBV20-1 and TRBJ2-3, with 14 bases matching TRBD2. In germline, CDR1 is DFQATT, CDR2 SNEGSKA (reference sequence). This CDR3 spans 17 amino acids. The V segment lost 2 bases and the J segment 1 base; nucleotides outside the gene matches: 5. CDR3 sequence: CSARRTSGGRGTDTQYF. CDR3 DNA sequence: TGCAGTGCTAGACGGACTAGCGGGGGGCGGGGCACAGATACGCAGTATTTT.

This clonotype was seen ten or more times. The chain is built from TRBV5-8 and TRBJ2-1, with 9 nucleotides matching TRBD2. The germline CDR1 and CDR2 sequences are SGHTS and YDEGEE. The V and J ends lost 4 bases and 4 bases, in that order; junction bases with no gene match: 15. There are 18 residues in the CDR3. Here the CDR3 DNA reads TGTGCCAGCAGCGTGGGTAGGGTATTAGCGGGGGTTTACAATGAGCAGTTCTTC. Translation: CASSVGRVLAGVYNEQFF.

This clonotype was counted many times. CDR3 in amino acids: CASNVVGGTGELFF. The DNA of the CDR3 is TGTGCCAGCAACGTCGTTGGCGGAACCGGGGAGCTGTTTTTT. This chain connects TRBV12-3 or TRBV12-4 to TRBJ2-2; no reliable D call. The CDR3 has 14 residues. The germline V and J ends were trimmed by 7 bases and 5 bases, with 14 bases remaining between them.